This T cell receptor beta chain was sequenced for a study of T cell responses to AZD1222 COVID-19 vaccine (dated by TCRdb to about 2021). Context from the whole study: TCR sequencing was performed for 230 to 250 trial participants, of whom approximately 200 were given two doses of AZD1222 and approximately 25 were given two doses of MenACWY control vaccine. Enrollment into the trials was organized by age into subgroups of 18-55, 56-69 and 70-plus years, and those subgroups contained approximately 160, 26 and 62 TCR-sequenced participants, respectively. The study at large found these results: The vaccine-associated CD4 TCRs covered the entire spike protein, and the dominant responses fell in regions 160-218 and 743-854. The 56-69-year group was small, and its depth increase did not reach significance, likely because of low power. Spike-specific TCR breadth and depth rose significantly after two AZD1222 doses compared with day 0 and with MenACWY recipients. Conclusions about previously exposed vaccinees are limited because only six or seven AZD1222 recipients were SARS-CoV-2 seropositive at baseline. Because no day 14 peak-response samples were available, the repertoires could be characterized only after the peak T cell response. Reportedly, close to half of the unique spike-specific TCRs recognized epitopes lying outside the regions that are mutated in the B.1.351 and B.1.1.7 variants. Most participants were white British and females outnumbered males, and the authors suggested that clonal diversity may have been underestimated.

Taken with the paper, the label for time point translates to: about 28 days (+/-7) after the second vaccine dose. Because spike-specific TCR depth and breadth did not differ between the two schedules, AZD1222 recipients who got a second dose at roughly 4 weeks were pooled with those who got a second dose at roughly 12 weeks. Vaccinee samples were obtained from the UK trials COV001 and COV002, which included a single-blind randomized controlled phase 2/3 trial of AZD1222 (ChAdOx1 nCoV-19) in healthy adults. Trial participant PBMC samples were collected at day 0 and day 28 after the second dose for TCRbeta chain sequencing. Remarks on this clone: Its cognate antigen has yet to be identified. Within one base of it there is no much larger clone, and no base qualities were kept.

The CDR3 regions of human TCRbeta chains were analyzed by immunosequencing. The study's processing was this. TCRs in the repertoires were matched against a reference library of SARS-CoV-2-specific TCRs that had been generated with the MIRA antigen-specificity platform. Breadth was defined as the fraction of unique TCRs that were SARS-CoV-2-associated, and depth was defined as the fraction of total T cells that were SARS-CoV-2-associated. Using the MIRA data, each spike-specific TCR was mapped to the spike region that the TCR reacts to and placed in a CD4 or CD8 class. Log10-transformed breadth and depth values were compared by one-way ANOVA with Sidak's multiple comparisons tests. TCRdb provides this immuneACCESS table in a form limited to in-frame rearrangements. Some clones are lacking; in checked studies, under half of them reflect an unresolved V gene, and why the rest are absent is not known. V and J calls and clone size follow that table, whereas D and trimming were derived from the DNA. For this sample there are about 270,000 clones; around 93% appear just once. The ten largest clonotypes hold approximately 0.52% of the sample.

V is clipped by 0 bases and J by 7 bases, and the sequence between their germline boundaries is 10 bases long. The germline V gene (reference sequence) supplies CDR1 LNHNV and CDR2 YYDKDF. Counted from cysteine to phenylalanine, this CDR3 has 14 amino acids. Just the 42-base CDR3 DNA is kept, in frame starting at base 1. This clonotype was obtained from an adult who received the AZD1222 COVID-19 vaccine. The rearrangement combines TRBV15 with TRBJ1-5; TRBD1 might be the D gene, on 5 matching bases. The specimen was peripheral blood, collected 28 days after the second AZD1222 dose. The nucleotide sequence is TGTGCCACCAGCAGAGACGGAAGGGACCAGCCCCAGCATTTT. It is translated as CATSRDGRDQPQHF.